The 18 T cell receptor beta chains listed next were all sequenced from one sample in a study of cytomegalovirus exposure and HLA in healthy donors. The method was immunoSEQ multiplex PCR; TCRdb's version includes in-frame clones alone and lacks a portion of them. The table lists about 73,000 clones, 95% of them singletons. The sequencing sample was made of PBMCs. The receptors derive from a man in his late teens or twenties in good health and CMV-seronegative.

V and J are TRBV5-1 and TRBJ1-1; D is uncertain. Germline V gives CDR1 SGHRS, CDR2 YFSETQ. Trimming stripped 7 bases from V and 4 bases from J, with 23 bases between. The CDR3 loop spans 16 amino acids. CDR3 DNA sequence: TGCGCCAGCGCCCCCACGGGAGGGAGAGGGAGCACTGAAGCTTTCTTT. It is translated as CASAPTGGRGSTEAFF.

This rearrangement joins TRBV5-6 to TRBJ1-2; a possible D gene is TRBD1 (5 bases). Germline assignment: CDR1 SGHDT and CDR2 YYEEEE. The CDR3 spans 12 residues. V was clipped by 6 bases and J by 4 bases, with 10 bases between them. The CDR3 protein is CASTQGAYGYTF. The CDR3 DNA is TGTGCCAGCACCCAAGGGGCCTATGGCTACACCTTC.

This chain connects TRBV7-3 to TRBJ1-1, with 8 bases matching TRBD1. V trimming: 5 bases; J trimming: 4 bases; junction bases outside the gene matches: 15. The germline V gene encodes CDR1 SGHTA and CDR2 FQGTGA. CDR3 length equals 17 residues. Written as DNA, the CDR3 is TGTGCCAGCAGCCCCCACGACCCGACAGGGGTAGGCACTGAAGCTTTCTTT. The encoded protein is CASSPHDPTGVGTEAFF.

The V and J genes are TRBV5-5 and TRBJ2-7; tentatively, D is TRBD2 (6 bases). This CDR3 contains 14 residues. Trimming removed 0 bases at V and 1 base at J, with 8 bases between. CDR1 and CDR2 from the germline V gene are SGHKS and YYEKEE (reference sequence). CDR3 bases: TGTGCCAGCAGCTTGGCCGGAGGGTCCTACGAGCAGTACTTC. Translation: CASSLAGGSYEQYF.

CDR3 DNA sequence: TGTGCCAGCAGCCAGGACAGGGGGCGTAATGAAAAACTGTTTTTT. Its protein is CASSQDRGRNEKLFF. The rearrangement links TRBV7-2 to TRBJ1-4, with TRBD1 matching 11 bases. The V gene end was trimmed by 5 bases and the J gene end by 4 bases; junction bases not matched to a gene: 3. The CDR3 spans 15 residues. CDR1 SGHTA and CDR2 FQGNSA come from the germline V gene.

V gene TRBV2 combines with J gene TRBJ2-3; TRBD2 agrees at 10 bases. Germline CDR1 and CDR2: SNHLY and FYNNEI. J gave up 4 bases and V 1 base, and 8 bases lay outside the gene matches. This CDR3 comprises 17 residues. The CDR3 sequence is CASSEGRLAGFADTQYF. DNA for the CDR3: TGTGCCAGCAGTGAAGGGAGACTAGCGGGTTTCGCAGATACGCAGTATTTT. Full variable domain (remainder filled in from reference TRBV2 and TRBJ2-3): EPEVTQTPSHQVTQMGQEVILRCVPISNHLYFYWYRQILGQKVEFLVSFYNNEISEKSEIFDDQFSVERPDGSNFTLKIRSTKLEDSAMYFCASSEGRLAGFADTQYFGPGTRLTVL.

The genes are TRBV9 and TRBJ1-2; 8 bases match TRBD1. The CDR3 has 15 amino acids. Looked up from germline, CDR1 is SGDLS and CDR2 is YYNGEE. V lost 1 base, J lost 3 bases, and 5 bases stayed unmatched. CDR3 protein: CASSVRSTGDYGYTF. DNA of the CDR3: TGTGCCAGCAGCGTAAGGTCGACAGGGGACTATGGCTACACCTTC.

V is TRBV6-1 and J is TRBJ2-5; possibly TRBD2 for D (6 bases). In germline, CDR1 is MNHNS, CDR2 SASEGT. Trimming took 2 bases from V and 2 from J, leaving 12 bases between them. This CDR3 has 15 amino acids. CDR3 nucleotide sequence: TGTGCCAGCAGTGAAATGGGACTGACACAAGAGACCCAGTACTTC. Protein: CASSEMGLTQETQYF.

The chain joins TRBV6-1 to TRBJ2-1; 9 bases fit TRBD1. From germline, CDR1 is MNHNS and CDR2 SASEGT. With V trimmed by 7 bases and J by 6 bases, 10 bases remained unmatched. This CDR3 is 15 amino acids long. The CDR3 nucleotides are TGTGCCAGCACCGTCGGACAGGGGAAGTTCAATGAGCAGTTCTTC. This sequence encodes CASTVGQGKFNEQFF.

The chain couples TRBV5-1 to TRBJ1-1; D remains unclear. The CDR3 covers 14 residues. Germline V lookup: CDR1 SGHRS, CDR2 YFSETQ. Trimming took off 0 bases at V and 0 bases at J, with 6 bases between the two ends. In DNA form, the CDR3 reads TGCGCCAGCAGCTTGGGAGAAATGAACACTGAAGCTTTCTTT. It specifies CASSLGEMNTEAFF.

The chain uses TRBV7-8 and TRBJ2-7, with TRBD2 matching over 11 bases. V was pared by 5 bases and J by 7 bases, with 13 bases of the junction left unmatched. CDR3 length: 16 amino acids. Germline loops: CDR1 SGHVS, CDR2 FQNEAQ. Here the CDR3 DNA reads TGTGCCAGCAGCCCCCCCGGGACTAGCGGCCTTGGAGAGCAGTACTTC. Translating gives CASSPPGTSGLGEQYF.

The rearrangement uses TRBV4-3 and TRBJ2-3, with 12 bases aligning to TRBD1. The CDR3 runs to 19 residues. Germline V lookup: CDR1 LGHNA, CDR2 YSLEER. With V trimmed by 0 bases and J by 2 bases, 9 bases remained unmatched. The CDR3 DNA reads as TGCGCCAGCAGCCAAGAAGGGACAGGGGGCGCTGGGTCCACAGATACGCAGTATTTT. It specifies CASSQEGTGGAGSTDTQYF.

This chain uses TRBV2 with TRBJ2-3; D gene unclear. This CDR3 is 12 amino acids long. Trimming took off 8 bases at V and 4 bases at J, with 10 bases between the two ends. In germline, CDR1 is SNHLY, CDR2 FYNNEI. CDR3 sequence (DNA): TGTGCCAGCCATACAGACCCAGATACGCAGTATTTT. Its protein product is CASHTDPDTQYF.

The V gene is TRBV7-6, the J gene TRBJ2-1, with a weak D call TRBD1 (6 bases). This CDR3 region has 16 residues. V was cut by 6 bases and J by 5 bases, with 20 bases left in between. Per germline, CDR1 SGHVS and CDR2 FNYEAQ. DNA of the CDR3: TGTGCCAGCAGGAAGGCGTTGGCAGGGGCCGACAATGAGCAGTTCTTC. This gives the protein CASRKALAGADNEQFF. Using reference TRBV7-6 and TRBJ2-1 for the parts outside the CDR3, the full variable domain is GAGVSQSPRYKVTKRGQDVALRCDPISGHVSLYWYRQALGQGPEFLTYFNYEAQQDKSGLPNDRFSAERPEGSISTLTIQRTEQRDSAMYRCASRKALAGADNEQFFGPGTRLTVL.

This chain connects TRBV21-1 to TRBJ1-5. TRBV21-1 is annotated as a pseudogene. This CDR3 is built from 15 residues. For the CDR3, the DNA is TGTGCCAGCAGCAAACCGAGGATTAGCAATCAGCCCCAGCATTTT. Translation: CASSKPRISNQPQHF.

The V and J genes are TRBV6-5 and TRBJ1-2; D not certain. Germline lookup yields CDR1 MNHEY and CDR2 SVGAGI. This CDR3 is 12 amino acids long. The V gene lost 5 bases and the J gene lost 5 bases, with 9 bases spanning the gap. The CDR3: CASSRTGYGYTF. CDR3 DNA: TGTGCCAGCAGTCGCACCGGGTATGGCTACACCTTC.

This chain joins TRBV19 and TRBJ1-2; 7 positions agree with TRBD1. CDR3 length equals 14 residues. CDR1 is LNHDA, CDR2 SQIVND, per germline (reference sequence). V trimming: 1 base; J trimming: 4 bases; junction bases outside the gene matches: 3. DNA of the CDR3: TGTGCCAGTAGTATAGTTCCAGGGGGCTATGGCTACACCTTC. It specifies CASSIVPGGYGYTF.

The chain has TRBV4-1 and TRBJ1-3, with D hard to call. The CDR3 runs to 18 residues. Trimming cost V 0 bases and J 0 bases, with 15 bases left between them. The germline V gene has CDR1 MGHRA and CDR2 YSYEKL. In nucleotides, the CDR3 is TGCGCCAGCAGCCAAGAGTCCGCCAGTCTCAACTCTGGAAACACCATATATTTT. Amino acids: CASSQESASLNSGNTIYF.